The next 20 T cell receptor beta chains were all read from a single sample in a study of CD4+ T cells in melanoma. The method was immunoSEQ multiplex PCR; TCRdb's version includes in-frame clones alone and lacks a portion of them. The table includes some 110,000 clones, about 90% detected once. Sequencing input: peripheral blood. The receptors come from a human donor with melanoma.

V is TRBV29-1 and J is TRBJ2-2; TRBD1 matches at 8 bases. The CDR3 loop spans 17 amino acids. Germline CDR1 is SQVTM and CDR2 is ANQGSEA. The ends lost 4 bases at V and 5 bases at J; junction bases unmatched: 15. CDR3 nucleotide sequence: TGCAGCGTTGGGGATGGACAGGGCTTAGTGGAAACCGGGGAGCTGTTTTTT. Encoded protein: CSVGDGQGLVETGELFF.

This clone has only a few counts. The chain has TRBV25-1 and TRBJ2-7; possible D gene TRBD2, 5 bases. This CDR3 has 14 amino acids. V gave up 1 base and J gave up 3 bases, with 10 bases separating them. Germline V lookup: CDR1 MGHDK, CDR2 SYGVNS. CDR3 loop: CASSESRGDYEQYF. The CDR3 coding sequence is TGTGCCAGCAGTGAATCCCGGGGAGACTACGAGCAGTACTTC.

The rearrangement uses TRBV19 and TRBJ2-7, with a weak D call TRBD2 (5 bases). V lost 6 bases, J lost 1 base, and 16 bases lay in between. This CDR3 comprises 15 residues. The germline gives CDR1 LNHDA, CDR2 SQIVND (reference sequence). CDR3 DNA sequence: TGTGCCAGTAGACTGTACCTGGGAGATTCCTACGAGCAGTACTTC. It specifies CASRLYLGDSYEQYF.

The chain couples TRBV7-3 to TRBJ2-3; TRBD2 might be the D (6 bases). The length of the CDR3 is 15 residues. The germline CDR1 and CDR2 sequences are SGHTA and FQGTGA. V gave up 6 bases and J gave up 0 bases, with 13 bases separating them. The CDR3 DNA follows: TGTGCCAGCAGTCCTAGCGTATCTAGCACAGATACGCAGTATTTT. As protein: CASSPSVSSTDTQYF. Full variable domain (missing parts from reference TRBV7-3 and TRBJ2-3): GAGVSQTPSNKVTEKGKYVELRCDPISGHTALYWYRQSLGQGPEFLIYFQGTGAADDSGLPNDRFFAVRPEGSVSTLKIQRTERGDSAVYLCASSPSVSSTDTQYFGPGTRLTVL.

CDR3 bases: TGTGCCAGCAGCTTAGTTCGGCTAGCTTCCTACAATGAGCAGTTCTTC. Its translation: CASSLVRLASYNEQFF. The chain joins TRBV7-8 to TRBJ2-1; possible D gene TRBD2, 5 bases. Germline V gives CDR1 SGHVS, CDR2 FQNEAQ. Trimming removed 1 base from V and 1 base from J, with 11 bases in between. CDR3 size: 16 residues.

This clone was seen only once. V gene TRBV7-9 combines with J gene TRBJ1-1; a possible D gene is TRBD1 (6 bases). Trimming shortened V by 4 bases and J by 10 bases, and 16 bases separated the two germline ends. Per the germline V gene, CDR1 is SEHNR and CDR2 is FQNEAQ (reference sequence). The CDR3 has 13 amino acids. For the CDR3, the DNA is TGTGCCAGCAGCTCGTCAGGGGCGGCGCGAGCTTTCTTT. It codes for CASSSSGAARAFF.

This sequence joins TRBV28 and TRBJ2-7; D is possibly TRBD2 (6 bases). Looked up from germline, CDR1 is MDHEN and CDR2 is SYDVKM. Deletions cut 4 bases from V and 4 bases from J, with 8 bases between. CDR3 length: 12 residues. The CDR3 here is CASSSGTYEQYF. The CDR3 DNA sequence: TGTGCCAGCAGTTCTGGGACTTACGAGCAGTACTTC.

This chain joins TRBV6-6 and TRBJ2-1; the match to TRBD1 covers 8 bases. V was clipped by 7 bases and J by 8 bases; unmatched bases: 4. The CDR3 has 12 amino acids. Germline assignment: CDR1 MNHNY and CDR2 SVGAGI (reference sequence). The CDR3 DNA reads TGTGCCAGCAAGACAGGGGTTCATGAGCAGTTCTTC. Translating gives CASKTGVHEQFF.

This rearrangement joins TRBV11-3 to TRBJ2-3, with D uncertain. CDR3 size: 13 residues. Germline V CDR1 and CDR2: SGHNT, YENEEA. Trimming removed 2 bases from V and 9 bases from J, with 12 bases in between. CDR3 protein: CASSLMQETTQYF. The CDR3 nucleotides are TGTGCCAGCAGCTTAATGCAGGAGACAACGCAGTATTTT.

V gene TRBV28 combines with J gene TRBJ1-4; possible D gene TRBD1, 5 bases. V was clipped by 4 bases and J by 6 bases, with 12 bases between them. CDR3 length equals 14 residues. The germline CDR1 and CDR2 sequences are MDHEN and SYDVKM. This CDR3 reads CASSSGGEDEKLFF. The CDR3 DNA follows: TGTGCCAGCAGTTCCGGGGGGGAGGATGAAAAACTGTTTTTT.

This chain joins TRBV7-3 and TRBJ2-1; perhaps TRBD2 as D (6 bases). V was cut by 5 bases and J by 6 bases, with 14 bases left in between. The CDR3 contains 14 residues. The germline CDR1 and CDR2 sequences are SGHTA and FQGTGA. The CDR3 is CASSVLGSFNEQFF. The CDR3, as DNA: TGTGCCAGCAGCGTCCTCGGGAGCTTCAATGAGCAGTTCTTC.

J is TRBJ2-1 and V is TRBV5-1; TRBD2 matches 11 bases. Looked up from germline, CDR1 is SGHRS and CDR2 is YFSETQ. This CDR3 is 14 amino acids long. J was trimmed by 10 bases and V by 4 bases; bases with no gene match: 7. As DNA, the CDR3 is TGCGCCAGCAGCGCACTAGCGGGAGTAAGGGAGCAGTTCTTC. This translates into CASSALAGVREQFF.

The genes are TRBV7-3 and TRBJ2-5; TRBD2 matches 10 bases. The CDR3 has 15 residues. Germline CDR1 reads SGHTA; CDR2 reads FQGTGA. Trimming took 3 bases from V and 7 from J; bases not matched to a gene: 8. The CDR3 is CASSLLAGDPGTQYF. CDR3 DNA: TGTGCCAGCAGCTTGCTAGCGGGAGATCCGGGGACCCAGTACTTC.

The V call is TRBV7-9, the J call TRBJ2-7; tentatively, D is TRBD2 (6 bases). The CDR3 totals 16 residues. In germline, CDR1 is SEHNR, CDR2 FQNEAQ (reference sequence). V was shortened by 0 bases and J by 3 bases, with 15 bases between the two germline ends. Here the CDR3 DNA reads TGTGCCAGCAGCTTAGCGCGGCGGGGAACGGGCTACGAGCAGTACTTC. The encoded protein is CASSLARRGTGYEQYF.

The V and J genes are TRBV28 and TRBJ1-1; D perhaps matches TRBD1 (6 bases). CDR1 and CDR2 from the germline V gene are MDHEN and SYDVKM. The V and J ends lost 3 bases and 2 bases respectively, with 7 bases between them. The CDR3 length is 13 residues. CDR3 in amino acids: CASSFGTNTEAFF. The CDR3 nucleotides are TGTGCCAGCAGTTTTGGGACAAACACTGAAGCTTTCTTT. Supplemented by reference TRBV28 and TRBJ1-1, the full variable domain reads DVKVTQSSRYLVKRTGEKVFLECVQDMDHENMFWYRQDPGLGLRLIYFSYDVKMKEKGDIPEGYSVSREKKERFSLILESASTNQTSMYLCASSFGTNTEAFFGQGTRLTVV.

The chain carries TRBV5-1 and TRBJ2-7; TRBD1 or TRBD2 may be the D gene (5 bases each). V gave up 4 bases and J gave up 1 base, with 12 bases separating them. CDR3 length: 14 amino acids. CDR1 is SGHRS and CDR2 is YFSETQ in the germline V gene. The CDR3 DNA follows: TGCGCCAGCAGCCCGGGGACGGAGTCCTACGAGCAGTACTTC. Its translation is CASSPGTESYEQYF.

V is TRBV7-3 and J is TRBJ2-2; either TRBD1 or TRBD2 may supply D (5 bases each). V was trimmed by 7 bases and J by 5 bases, leaving 14 bases between them. The CDR3 is 14 amino acids. CDR1 SGHTA and CDR2 FQGTGA come from the germline V gene. The CDR3 protein is CASTSSEGTGELFF. The CDR3 DNA is TGTGCCAGCACGAGCAGCGAGGGGACCGGGGAGCTGTTTTTT.

The J gene is TRBJ2-5, the V gene TRBV5-4; D remains ambiguous. CDR1 is SGHNT and CDR2 is YYREEE in the germline V gene (reference sequence). This CDR3 region has 13 residues. The ends were cut back, 4 bases at V and 4 bases at J, with 11 bases in the middle. Written as DNA, the CDR3 is TGTGCCAGCAGCATTGGGGTAGTAGAGACCCAGTACTTC. Protein product: CASSIGVVETQYF.

The rearrangement uses TRBV11-3 and TRBJ2-1; 8 bases are a match to TRBD2. CDR3 length: 14 residues. Germline V gene sequence: CDR1 SGHNT, CDR2 YENEEA. Germline trimming cut 5 bases from V and 3 bases from J; bases unmatched to any gene: 3. Written as DNA, the CDR3 is TGTGCCAGCAGCCGTAGCGGGATCTACAATGAGCAGTTCTTC. Translation gives CASSRSGIYNEQFF.

The chain employs TRBV7-8 and TRBJ2-7, with TRBD1 matching 7 bases. This CDR3 contains 15 residues. V was clipped by 5 bases and J by 0 bases; unmatched bases: 7. Looked up from germline, CDR1 is SGHVS and CDR2 is FQNEAQ. The CDR3 spells CASSPRQGRSYEQYF. CDR3 nucleotide sequence: TGTGCCAGCAGCCCCCGACAGGGTCGCTCCTACGAGCAGTACTTC.